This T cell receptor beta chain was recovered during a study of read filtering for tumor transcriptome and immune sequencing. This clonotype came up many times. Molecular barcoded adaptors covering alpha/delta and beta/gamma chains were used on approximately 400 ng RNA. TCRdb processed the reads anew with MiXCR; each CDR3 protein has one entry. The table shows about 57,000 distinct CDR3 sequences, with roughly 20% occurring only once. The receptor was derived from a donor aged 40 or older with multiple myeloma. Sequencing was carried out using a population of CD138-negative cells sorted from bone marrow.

CDR3 loop: CASSLITDTQYF. In nucleotides, the CDR3 is TGTGCCAGCAGTCTGATTACAGATACGCAGTATTTT. V is TRBV28 and J is TRBJ2-3; D is unresolved. The CDR3 covers 12 residues. Germline CDR1 reads MDHEN; CDR2 reads SYDVKM. V lost 5 bases to trimming and J lost 3 bases, with 6 bases between them.